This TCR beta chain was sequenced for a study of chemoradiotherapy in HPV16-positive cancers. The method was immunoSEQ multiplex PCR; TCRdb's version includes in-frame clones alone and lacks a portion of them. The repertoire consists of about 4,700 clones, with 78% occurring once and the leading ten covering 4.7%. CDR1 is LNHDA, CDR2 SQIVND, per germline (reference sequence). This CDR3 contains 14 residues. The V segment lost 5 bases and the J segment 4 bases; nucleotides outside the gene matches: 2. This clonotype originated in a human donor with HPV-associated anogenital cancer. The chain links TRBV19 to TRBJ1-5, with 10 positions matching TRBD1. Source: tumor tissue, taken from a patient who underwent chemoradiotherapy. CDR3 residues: CASSDRGRNQPQHF. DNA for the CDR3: TGTGCCAGTAGTGACAGGGGGCGGAATCAGCCCCAGCATTTT. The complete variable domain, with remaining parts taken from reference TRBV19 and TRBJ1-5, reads DGGITQSPKYLFRKEGQNVTLSCEQNLNHDAMYWYRQDPGQGLRLIYYSQIVNDFQKGDIAEGYSVSREKKESFPLTVTSAQKNPTAFYLCASSDRGRNQPQHFGDGTRLSIL.